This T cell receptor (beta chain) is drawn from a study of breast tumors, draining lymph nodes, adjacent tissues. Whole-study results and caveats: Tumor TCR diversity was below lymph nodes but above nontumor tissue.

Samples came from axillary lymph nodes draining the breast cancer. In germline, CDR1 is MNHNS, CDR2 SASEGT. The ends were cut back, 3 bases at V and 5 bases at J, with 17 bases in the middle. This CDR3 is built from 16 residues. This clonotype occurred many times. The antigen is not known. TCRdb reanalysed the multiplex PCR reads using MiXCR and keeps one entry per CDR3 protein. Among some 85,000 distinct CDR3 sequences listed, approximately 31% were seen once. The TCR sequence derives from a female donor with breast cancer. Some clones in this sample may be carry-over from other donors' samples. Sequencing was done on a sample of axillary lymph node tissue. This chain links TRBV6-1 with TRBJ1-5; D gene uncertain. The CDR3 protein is CASSDLSGQLYQPQHF. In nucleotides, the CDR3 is TGTGCCAGCAGTGATTTGAGTGGGCAGCTATATCAGCCCCAGCATTTT.